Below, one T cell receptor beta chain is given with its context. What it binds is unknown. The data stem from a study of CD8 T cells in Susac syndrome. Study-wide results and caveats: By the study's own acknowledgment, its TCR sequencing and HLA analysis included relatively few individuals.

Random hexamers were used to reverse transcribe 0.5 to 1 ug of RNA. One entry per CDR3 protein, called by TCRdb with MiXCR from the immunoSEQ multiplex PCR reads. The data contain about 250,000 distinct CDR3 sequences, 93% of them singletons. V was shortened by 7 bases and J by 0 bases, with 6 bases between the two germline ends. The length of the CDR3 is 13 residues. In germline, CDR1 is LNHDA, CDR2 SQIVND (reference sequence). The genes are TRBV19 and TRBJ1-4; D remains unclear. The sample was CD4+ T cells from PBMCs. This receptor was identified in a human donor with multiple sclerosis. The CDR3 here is CASNTATNEKLFF. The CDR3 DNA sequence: TGTGCCAGTAACACCGCAACTAATGAAAAACTGTTTTTT.